These 19 T cell receptor beta chains were sequenced from one sample in a study of cytomegalovirus exposure and HLA in healthy donors. The study ran its PCR with 60 Vbeta and 13 Jbeta primers. Produced via immunoSEQ multiplex PCR; TCRdb's table is partial and in-frame only. The table has roughly 160,000 clones, roughly 77% seen once; the top ten hold more than 3%. Specimen: PBMCs. These receptors originate from a young man in good health and CMV-seropositive.

This chain links TRBV5-6 with TRBJ2-3; D is ambiguous. Germline-derived CDR1 and CDR2 are SGHDT and YYEEEE. This CDR3 has 11 amino acids. V lost 0 bases and J lost 8, with 4 bases in between. Written as DNA, the CDR3 is TGTGCCAGCAGCTTGGGGGCTACGCAGTATTTT. This encodes CASSLGATQYF.

In its sample, this clone was seen a few times. This chain uses TRBV6-5 with TRBJ1-5, with 7 bases identical to TRBD1. Trimming cost V 6 bases and J 7 bases; bases outside gene matches: 9. This CDR3 comprises 14 residues. Per the germline V gene, CDR1 is MNHEY and CDR2 is SVGAGI. CDR3 nucleotide sequence: TGTGCCAGCAGGGGCACAGGGGTATTCCAGCCCCAGCATTTT. Its protein product is CASRGTGVFQPQHF.

The J gene is TRBJ1-4, the V gene TRBV2; D is perhaps TRBD1 (6 bases). The CDR3 consists of 12 residues. Trimming shortened V by 11 bases and J by 7 bases, and 14 bases separated the two germline ends. Per germline, CDR1 SNHLY and CDR2 FYNNEI. CDR3 residues: CAVQGMSEKLFF. DNA of the CDR3: TGTGCCGTACAGGGTATGAGTGAAAAACTGTTTTTT.

This chain uses TRBV7-3 with TRBJ1-6; D perhaps matches TRBD1 (5 bases). This CDR3 region has 14 residues. CDR1 SGHTA and CDR2 FQGTGA come from the germline V gene. V was pared by 3 bases and J by 8 bases, with 11 bases between. This CDR3 is CASSLSRVDSPLHF. CDR3 in DNA: TGTGCCAGCAGCTTGTCCAGGGTGGATTCACCCCTCCACTTT.

The V call is TRBV4-2, the J call TRBJ1-2; 7 bases are a match to TRBD1. Per germline, CDR1 LGHNA and CDR2 YNFKEQ. V lost 0 bases to trimming and J lost 7 bases; unmatched junction nucleotides: 8. CDR3 length: 15 residues. CDR3 sequence: CASSQDRRGVSGYTF. The CDR3 DNA reads as TGTGCCAGCAGCCAAGATCGCAGGGGGGTTTCTGGCTACACCTTC.

The V and J genes are TRBV6-1 and TRBJ2-5; TRBD1 is a possible D gene (6 bases). Looked up from germline, CDR1 is MNHNS and CDR2 is SASEGT. Trimming shortened V by 4 bases and J by 7 bases, and 19 bases separated the two germline ends. The CDR3 contains 15 residues. The CDR3 reads CASSGKGGGFGTQYF. The CDR3 DNA reads TGTGCCAGCAGTGGTAAAGGGGGTGGTTTTGGGACCCAGTACTTC.

This chain links TRBV9 with TRBJ2-1, with TRBD2 identical over 7 bases. The CDR3 is made up of 14 amino acids. Germline V gene sequence: CDR1 SGDLS, CDR2 YYNGEE. J lost 5 bases, V lost 4 bases, and 6 bases had no gene match. CDR3 bases: TGTGCCAGCAGCACCCGGGACTATAACAATGAGCAGTTCTTC. Translating it yields CASSTRDYNNEQFF.

CDR3 in amino acids: CASSQEGQGSYEQYF. As DNA, the CDR3 is TGCGCCAGCAGCCAAGAGGGCCAGGGCTCCTACGAGCAGTACTTC. This chain connects TRBV4-3 to TRBJ2-7; D might be TRBD1 (5 bases). V was trimmed by 0 bases and J by 0 bases, leaving 9 bases between them. This CDR3 spans 15 amino acids. Germline CDR1 reads LGHNA; CDR2 reads YSLEER.

V is TRBV5-1 and J is TRBJ2-7; D gene unclear. The germline V and J ends were trimmed by 3 bases and 7 bases, with 8 bases remaining between them. CDR3 size: 11 residues. Germline V gives CDR1 SGHRS, CDR2 YFSETQ. Here the CDR3 reads CASSSTWEQYF. CDR3 bases: TGCGCCAGCAGCTCAACTTGGGAGCAGTACTTC.

This chain joins TRBV5-5 and TRBJ2-2, with D maybe TRBD1 (5 bases). The CDR3 contains 16 residues. V lost 2 bases, J lost 0 bases, and 11 bases lay in between. The germline CDR1 and CDR2 sequences are SGHKS and YYEKEE (reference sequence). This CDR3 is CASSFRTNANTGELFF. The CDR3 nucleotides are TGTGCCAGCAGCTTCCGGACAAACGCGAACACCGGGGAGCTGTTTTTT.

The chain carries TRBV19 and TRBJ1-5; D is unclear. Germline V gives CDR1 LNHDA, CDR2 SQIVND (reference sequence). Trimming removed 5 bases at V and 0 bases at J, with 8 bases between. The CDR3 is 14 amino acids. CDR3 sequence reads: CASSATVSNQPQHF. For the CDR3, the DNA is TGTGCCAGTAGTGCCACAGTTAGCAATCAGCCCCAGCATTTT.

The V and J genes are TRBV4-1 and TRBJ2-7; a possible D gene is TRBD2 (5 bases). Trimming removed 4 bases at V and 2 bases at J, with 12 bases between. The CDR3 contains 14 residues. Per germline, CDR1 MGHRA and CDR2 YSYEKL. DNA of the CDR3: TGCGCCAGCAGCCCGTCGGGGAGTCCCTACGAGCAGTACTTC. Residues: CASSPSGSPYEQYF.

The chain couples TRBV14 to TRBJ1-2, with D hard to call. Germline V gene lookup returns CDR1 SGHDN and CDR2 FVKESK. V lost 0 bases and J 2 bases, leaving 7 bases between the germline ends. This CDR3 has 14 amino acids. The CDR3 protein is CASSQEWRNYGYTF. As DNA, the CDR3 is TGTGCCAGCAGCCAAGAGTGGCGGAACTATGGCTACACCTTC.

This chain uses TRBV30 with TRBJ2-7; 14 bases align to TRBD2. The CDR3 sequence is 14 residues long. Per germline, CDR1 GTSNPN and CDR2 SVGIG (reference sequence). With V trimmed by 3 bases and J by 3 bases, 1 base remained unmatched. The CDR3 reads CAWSGLAGGYEQYF. In DNA form, the CDR3 reads TGTGCCTGGAGCGGACTAGCGGGGGGCTACGAGCAGTACTTC.

The rearrangement joins TRBV10-3 to TRBJ2-3; 9 nucleotides align to TRBD2. CDR3 size: 17 residues. The V gene's germline CDR1 is ENHRY and CDR2 SYGVKD. Losses at the gene ends were 6 bases for V and 0 bases for J; bases not matched to a gene: 10. The CDR3 DNA reads TGTGCCATCAGGGAAGGGACTAGCAGAGATAGCACAGATACGCAGTATTTT. Translating gives CAIREGTSRDSTDTQYF.

The rearrangement joins TRBV10-3 to TRBJ2-7; 8 nucleotides align to TRBD1. V lost 7 bases to trimming and J lost 2 bases; unmatched junction nucleotides: 10. CDR3 length: 15 amino acids. The germline gives CDR1 ENHRY, CDR2 SYGVKD. The CDR3 sequence is CAITPDRDPPYEQYF. CDR3 DNA sequence: TGTGCCATCACCCCGGACAGGGACCCCCCCTACGAGCAGTACTTC.

The V and J genes are TRBV6-5 and TRBJ2-5, with 7 bases identical to TRBD2. Trimming at V came to 6 bases and at J to 2 bases, leaving 9 bases not matched to a gene. The CDR3 sequence is 15 residues long. Germline V gene data show CDR1 as MNHEY and CDR2 as SVGAGI. CDR3 in DNA: TGTGCCAGCAGGCCTAAGCGGGAAATACAAGAGACCCAGTACTTC. Amino acid sequence: CASRPKREIQETQYF.

This clone was observed a single time. The chain uses TRBV7-8 and TRBJ1-4, with TRBD1 identical over 7 bases. The ends lost 5 bases at V and 2 bases at J; junction bases unmatched: 8. Germline loops: CDR1 SGHVS, CDR2 FQNEAQ. This CDR3 is built from 16 residues. CDR3 amino acids: CASSPRQGGTNEKLFF. CDR3 DNA: TGTGCCAGCAGCCCGCGACAGGGCGGTACTAATGAAAAACTGTTTTTT.

J is TRBJ1-5 and V is TRBV11-2; D is unresolved. The CDR3 runs 15 residues. Per germline, CDR1 SGHAT and CDR2 FQNNGV. Trimming pared 7 bases from V and 3 bases from J, leaving 16 bases between. CDR3 nucleotide sequence: TGTGCCAGCAACTGGGGAGGGCCAAACAATCAGCCCCAGCATTTT. Encoded protein: CASNWGGPNNQPQHF.